This TCR beta chain is from a study of cytomegalovirus exposure and HLA in healthy donors. Background on the study: The roughly 110 validation repertoires were produced on the same platform as the 650 to 800 repertoires of the first cohort. This was reported in a later analysis.

Measured with immunoSEQ multiplex PCR; TCRdb has only the in-frame clones, and not every one. The sample contains some 250,000 clones, roughly 87% of which appear only once. V lost 2 bases, J lost 2 bases, and 14 bases lay in between. CDR1 and CDR2 (germline): SGHRS, YFSETQ. This CDR3 has 15 amino acids. With respect to this clone: Its antigen is currently unknown.

Donors came from a validation cohort of over 100 subjects, distinct from the first 666-subject cohort. Findings of the study overall: Reports indicated that the classifier achieved high specificity and sensitivity in diagnosing cytomegalovirus status. CMV antigen specificity of three CMV-associated chains was confirmed in vitro.

The chain is built from TRBV5-1 and TRBJ2-7, with D unclear. Sequencing input: PBMCs. This TCR derives from a woman aged 30 to 39 in good health and CMV-seronegative. In nucleotides, the CDR3 is TGCGCCAGCAGCTTTTCAGACGGTGGGGCCTACGAGCAGTACTTC. Its protein is CASSFSDGGAYEQYF.